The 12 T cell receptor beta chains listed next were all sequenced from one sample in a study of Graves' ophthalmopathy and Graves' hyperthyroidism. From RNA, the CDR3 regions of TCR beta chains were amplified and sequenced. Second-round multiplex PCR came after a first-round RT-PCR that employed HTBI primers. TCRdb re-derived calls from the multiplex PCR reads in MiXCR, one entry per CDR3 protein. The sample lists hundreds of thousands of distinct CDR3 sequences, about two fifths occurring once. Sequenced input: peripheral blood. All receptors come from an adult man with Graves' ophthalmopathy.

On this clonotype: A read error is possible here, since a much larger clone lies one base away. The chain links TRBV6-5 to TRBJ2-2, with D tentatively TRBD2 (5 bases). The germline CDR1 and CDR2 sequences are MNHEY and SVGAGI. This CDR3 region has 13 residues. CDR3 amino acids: CASENLNTGELLF. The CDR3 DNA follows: TGTGCCAGCGAGAACCTTAACACCGGGGAGCTGCTTTTT.

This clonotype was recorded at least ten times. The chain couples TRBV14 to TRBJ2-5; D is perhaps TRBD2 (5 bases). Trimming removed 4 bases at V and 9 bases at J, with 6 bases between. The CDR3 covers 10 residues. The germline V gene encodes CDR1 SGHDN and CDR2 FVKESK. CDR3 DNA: TGTGCCAGCAGCCCGCGGGCCCAGTACTTC. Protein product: CASSPRAQYF.

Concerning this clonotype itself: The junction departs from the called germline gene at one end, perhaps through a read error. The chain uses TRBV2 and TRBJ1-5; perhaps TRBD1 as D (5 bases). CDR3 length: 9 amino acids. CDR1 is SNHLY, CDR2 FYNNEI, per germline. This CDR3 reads CASKGIRNF. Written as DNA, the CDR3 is TGTGCCAGCAAGGGGATAAGGAATTTT.

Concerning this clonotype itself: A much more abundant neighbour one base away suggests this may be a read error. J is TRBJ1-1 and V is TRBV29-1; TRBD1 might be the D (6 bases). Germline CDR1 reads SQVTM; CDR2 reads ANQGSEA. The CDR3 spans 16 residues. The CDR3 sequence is CSVAGILGGPPTDAFF. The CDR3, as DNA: TGCAGCGTCGCAGGTATTTTAGGGGGGCCACCCACTGACGCTTTCTTT.

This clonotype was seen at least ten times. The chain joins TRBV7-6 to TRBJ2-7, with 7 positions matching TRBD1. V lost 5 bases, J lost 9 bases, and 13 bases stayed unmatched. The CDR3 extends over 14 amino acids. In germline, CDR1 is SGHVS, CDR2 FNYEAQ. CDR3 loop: CASSQGDGTLVQYF. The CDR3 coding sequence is TGTGCCAGCAGCCAGGGGGACGGAACTCTTGTGCAGTACTTC.

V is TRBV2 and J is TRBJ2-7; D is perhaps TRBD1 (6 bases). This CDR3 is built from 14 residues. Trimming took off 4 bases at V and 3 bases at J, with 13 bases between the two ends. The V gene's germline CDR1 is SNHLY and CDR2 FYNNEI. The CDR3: CASSVGGRIYEQYF. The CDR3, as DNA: TGTGCCAGCAGTGTTGGGGGCAGGATCTACGAGCAGTACTTC.

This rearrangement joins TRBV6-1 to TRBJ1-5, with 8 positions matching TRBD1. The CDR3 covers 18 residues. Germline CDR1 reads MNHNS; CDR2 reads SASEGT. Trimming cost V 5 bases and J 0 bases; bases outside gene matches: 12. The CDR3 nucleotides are TGTGCCAGCAGTTCCCCGGACAGGGCGGGCTATAGCAATCAGCCCCAGCATTTT. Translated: CASSSPDRAGYSNQPQHF.

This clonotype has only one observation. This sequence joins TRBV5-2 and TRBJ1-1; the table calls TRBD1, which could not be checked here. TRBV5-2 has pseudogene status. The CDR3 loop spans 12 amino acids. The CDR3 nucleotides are TGTGCCAGCAACAAATGGGGGCGCGAAGCTTTCTTT. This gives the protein CASNKWGREAFF.

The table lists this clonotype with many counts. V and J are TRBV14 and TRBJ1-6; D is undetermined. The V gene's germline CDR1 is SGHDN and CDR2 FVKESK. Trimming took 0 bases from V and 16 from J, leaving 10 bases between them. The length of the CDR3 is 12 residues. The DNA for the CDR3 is TGTGCCAGCAGCCAAGATAATCGCATTCTCCACTTT. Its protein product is CASSQDNRILHF.

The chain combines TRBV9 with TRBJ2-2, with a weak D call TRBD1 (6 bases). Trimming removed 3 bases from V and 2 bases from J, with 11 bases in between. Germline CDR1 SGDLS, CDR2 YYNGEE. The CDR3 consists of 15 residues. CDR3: CASSAGTINTGELFF. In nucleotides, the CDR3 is TGTGCCAGCAGCGCCGGGACAATCAACACCGGGGAGCTGTTTTTT.

The chain's CDR3 is CASSLAPGSYSGNTIYF. CDR3 DNA sequence: TGTGCCAGCAGCTTGGCCCCCGGCAGCTACTCTGGAAACACCATATATTTT. The V call is TRBV7-9, the J call TRBJ1-3; D is ambiguous. Germline V CDR1 and CDR2: SEHNR, FQNEAQ (reference sequence). CDR3 length equals 17 residues. With 3 bases removed from V and 0 bases from J, the gap between germline ends came to 15 bases.

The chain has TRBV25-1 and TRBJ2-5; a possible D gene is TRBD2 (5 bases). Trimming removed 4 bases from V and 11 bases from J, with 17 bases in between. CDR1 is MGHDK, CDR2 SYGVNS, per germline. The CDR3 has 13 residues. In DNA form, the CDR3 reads TGTGCCAGCAGTGTCGGGAAAGGTAATGAGCAGTACTTC. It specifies CASSVGKGNEQYF.